A selection of T cell receptor beta chains follows, all from one sample in a study of blood T cell repertoires in COVID-19. Data came from immunoSEQ multiplex PCR; TCRdb stores just in-frame clones and leaves some out. The profile covers about 200,000 clones, with 70% to 90% appearing a single time and around 4.9% taken by the ten largest. The sample comprised peripheral blood. The receptors originated from a woman older than 75 with acute or convalescent COVID-19. The CDR3 runs from the conserved cysteine through the conserved F or W. A D gene is named only where the DNA matches it firmly. The size entry is marked missing in some rows and otherwise reads once, few, many or a size class.

CASSRTAGGPTHEQYF | TGCGCCAGCAGCCGGACTGCGGGAGGGCCTACACACGAGCAGTACTTC | TRBJ2-7 | TRBV4-3 | NA | TRBD2
CASSLSQTEAFF | TGCGCCAGCAGCTTGTCACAAACCGAAGCTTTCTTT | TRBJ1-1 | TRBV5-1 | NA | NA
CASSPGTVAGYTF | TGTGCCAGCAGTCCCGGGACAGTGGCTGGCTACACCTTC | TRBJ1-2 | TRBV28 | NA | TRBD1
CASSPIAWGQGFAEAFF | TGTGCCAGCTCACCAATCGCTTGGGGACAGGGGTTTGCTGAAGCTTTCTTT | TRBJ1-1 | TRBV18 | few | TRBD1
CASSVRSVAGDEQFF | TGTGCCAGCAGCGTACGGTCGGTAGCGGGAGATGAGCAGTTCTTC | TRBJ2-1 | TRBV7-2 | NA | TRBD2
CASSTDGTSGVLEFF | TGCGCCAGCAGCACAGACGGGACTAGCGGGGTCTTAGAGTTCTTC | TRBJ2-1 | TRBV5-1 | NA | TRBD2
CASSPTGAGANVLTF | TGTGCCAGCTCACCAACAGGGGCTGGGGCCAACGTCCTGACTTTC | TRBJ2-6 | TRBV18 | NA | TRBD1
CASSAERSTDTQYF | TGCGCCAGCAGCGCCGAACGGAGCACAGATACGCAGTATTTT | TRBJ2-3 | TRBV5-1 | NA | NA
CASRRVTTEAFF | TGTGCCAGCAGGAGGGTTACCACTGAAGCTTTCTTT | TRBJ1-1 | TRBV6-5 | NA | NA
CASRGQLATNEKLFF | TGTGCCAGCAGGGGACAACTTGCAACTAATGAAAAACTGTTTTTT | TRBJ1-4 | TRBV2 | NA | NA
CASSLATGTNSPLHF | TGTGCCAGCAGCTTAGCGACAGGGACTAATTCACCCCTCCACTTT | TRBJ1-6 | TRBV11-2 | NA | TRBD1
CASSFLTQGAETQYF | TGTGCCAGCAGTTTCCTTACACAGGGGGCAGAGACCCAGTACTTC | TRBJ2-5 | TRBV28 | NA | TRBD1
CASSLEDSRYGYTF | TGCGCCAGCAGCTTGGAGGACAGCCGCTATGGCTACACCTTC | TRBJ1-2 | TRBV5-1 | NA | NA
CASSPQGRRNSPLHF | TGTGCCAGCAGCCCCCAGGGCAGGCGAAATTCACCCCTCCACTTT | TRBJ1-6 | TRBV6-2/TRBV6-3 | NA | NA
CASSYTRQEADTQYF | TGTGCCAGCAGTTATACTCGGCAGGAGGCGGATACGCAGTATTTT | TRBJ2-3 | TRBV6-2/TRBV6-3 | NA | NA
CASSLALGLRDPDTQYF | TGTGCCAGCAGCTTAGCGCTGGGGTTGCGGGACCCAGATACGCAGTATTTT | TRBJ2-3 | TRBV7-9 | NA | NA
CASRGGLAGGTDSEQFF | TGTGCCAGCAGGGGGGGACTAGCGGGAGGGACTGACAGTGAGCAGTTCTTC | TRBJ2-1 | TRBV2 | NA | TRBD2
CASTLTGQRTDTQYF | TGTGCCAGCACCCTGACAGGGCAAAGGACAGATACGCAGTATTTT | TRBJ2-3 | TRBV5-6 | NA | TRBD1
CASSPSRGLNEKLFF | TGTGCCAGCAGCCCTAGTAGAGGGCTTAATGAAAAACTGTTTTTT | TRBJ1-4 | TRBV7-2 | few | NA
CASRPAGEKAFF | TGTGCCAGCAGACCGGCGGGGGAGAAAGCTTTCTTT | TRBJ1-1 | TRBV12-3/TRBV12-4 | NA | NA
CASSLGAGTDTQYF | TGTGCCAGCAGTTTAGGGGCGGGCACAGATACGCAGTATTTT | TRBJ2-3 | TRBV28 | NA | NA
CATNEGSGNEKLFF | TGTGCCACGAATGAGGGAAGTGGAAATGAAAAACTGTTTTTT | TRBJ1-4 | TRBV10-3 | NA | NA
CASSPRSANTGELFF | TGTGCCAGCTCACCGAGGAGTGCGAACACCGGGGAGCTGTTTTTT | TRBJ2-2 | TRBV18 | NA | NA
CASSYSQGRVSPLHF | TGTGCCAGCAGTTACTCTCAGGGTAGAGTTTCACCCCTCCACTTT | TRBJ1-6 | TRBV6-6 | NA | NA
CASNRGPEETQYF | TGTGCCAGCAATAGGGGGCCCGAAGAGACCCAGTACTTC | TRBJ2-5 | TRBV9 | NA | TRBD1
CASSFGQGGSQPQHF | TGTGCCAGCAGCTTCGGACAGGGTGGCTCTCAGCCCCAGCATTTT | TRBJ1-5 | TRBV7-8 | NA | TRBD1
CASSAGPGTTQFF | TGTGCCAGCAGCGCGGGGCCCGGGACTACTCAGTTCTTC | TRBJ2-1 | TRBV9 | once | TRBD2
CAIRGSPQETQYF | TGTGCCATCAGAGGGAGCCCCCAAGAGACCCAGTACTTC | TRBJ2-5 | TRBV10-3 | NA | NA
CATRPSGLPYNEQFF | TGTGCCACCCGACCGAGCGGACTTCCCTACAATGAGCAGTTCTTC | TRBJ2-1 | TRBV2 | NA | NA
CASSLSSGSQNEQFF | TGTGCCAGCAGCTTAAGTAGCGGGAGTCAGAATGAGCAGTTCTTC | TRBJ2-1 | TRBV7-6 | NA | TRBD2
CASSLSRTDNEQFF | TGTGCCAGCAGCTTATCCAGGACTGACAATGAGCAGTTCTTC | TRBJ2-1 | TRBV7-3 | once | NA
CASSLAGDRVLHEQYF | TGCGCCAGCAGCTTGGCCGGGGACAGGGTCTTACACGAGCAGTACTTC | TRBJ2-7 | TRBV5-1 | NA | TRBD1
CAWSPPGPQGLLYEQYF | TGTGCCTGGAGTCCTCCAGGCCCACAGGGTCTCCTCTACGAGCAGTACTTC | TRBJ2-7 | TRBV30 | NA | NA
CASSPANTGELFF | TGTGCCAGCAGCCCCGCGAACACCGGGGAGCTGTTTTTT | TRBJ2-2 | TRBV3-1/TRBV3-2 | NA | NA
CASSAGQGETEAFF | TGTGCCAGCTCAGCCGGACAGGGCGAGACTGAAGCTTTCTTT | TRBJ1-1 | TRBV18 | once | TRBD1
CATGEIETQYF | TGTGCCACCGGGGAGATAGAGACCCAGTACTTC | TRBJ2-5 | TRBV24-1 | few | NA
CASSSGLAGDQETQYF | TGTGCCAGCAGCTCTGGACTAGCGGGAGATCAAGAGACCCAGTACTTC | TRBJ2-5 | TRBV5-8 | NA | TRBD2
CASSPTGFDTEAFF | TGTGCCAGCAGCCCAACAGGGTTCGACACTGAAGCTTTCTTT | TRBJ1-1 | TRBV7-9 | NA | NA
CASSIAGVYGYTF | TGTGCCAGTAGTATAGCAGGGGTCTATGGCTACACCTTC | TRBJ1-2 | TRBV19 | NA | NA
CASRPGDYTDTQYF | TGTGCCAGCAGACCTGGGGACTACACAGATACGCAGTATTTT | TRBJ2-3 | TRBV5-5 | NA | TRBD2
CASSLLNTGELFF | TGTGCCAGCAGCTTACTCAACACCGGGGAGCTGTTTTTT | TRBJ2-2 | TRBV7-3 | NA | NA
CAWSVLAAYEQYF | TGTGCCTGGAGTGTACTAGCGGCTTACGAGCAGTACTTC | TRBJ2-7 | TRBV30 | NA | TRBD2
CATSDSSGVQVDEQFF | TGTGCCACCAGTGATTCTAGCGGGGTTCAGGTTGATGAGCAGTTCTTC | TRBJ2-1 | TRBV24-1 | NA | TRBD2
CASSQIDRPAFF | TGCGCCAGCAGCCAAATCGACAGGCCCGCTTTCTTT | TRBJ1-1 | TRBV5-1 | NA | NA
CASSSGLAGGTGELFF | TGTGCCAGCAGCTCCGGACTAGCGGGAGGTACCGGGGAGCTGTTTTTT | TRBJ2-2 | TRBV7-2 | NA | TRBD2
CASSQADRAENIQYF | TGTGCCAGCAGCCAAGCGGACAGGGCAGAAAACATTCAGTACTTC | TRBJ2-4 | TRBV4-2 | NA | TRBD1
CASSYRGGYTF | TGTGCCAGCAGCTACAGGGGTGGCTACACCTTC | TRBJ1-2 | TRBV12-3/TRBV12-4 | NA | TRBD1
CASILRSLNTEAFF | TGTGCCAGCATCCTCCGGAGCCTGAACACTGAAGCTTTCTTT | TRBJ1-1 | TRBV7-2 | NA | NA
CASSSGQGYQPQHF | TGTGCCAGTAGTTCGGGACAGGGTTATCAGCCCCAGCATTTT | TRBJ1-5 | TRBV19 | NA | TRBD1
CASSLPGQRSPLHF | TGTGCCAGCAGCTTGCCGGGACAGCGTTCACCCCTCCACTTT | TRBJ1-6 | TRBV11-2 | NA | TRBD1
CATSRDPGQGLYTGYTF | TGTGCCACCAGCAGAGATCCTGGACAGGGATTATACACTGGCTACACCTTC | TRBJ1-2 | TRBV15 | NA | TRBD1
CASSISGVTRPQHF | TGTGCCAGTAGTATATCGGGAGTCACCAGACCCCAGCATTTT | TRBJ1-5 | TRBV19 | once | NA
CSASRRESSYNSPLHF | TGCAGTGCTAGTAGGCGGGAGAGCTCCTATAATTCACCCCTCCACTTT | TRBJ1-6 | TRBV20-1 | few | NA
CASSVVTGSEQYF | TGTGCCAGCAGCGTAGTTACAGGAAGCGAGCAGTACTTC | TRBJ2-7 | TRBV9 | NA | NA
CASSLDRMQRGSYEQYF | TGTGCCAGCAGCTTAGATCGGATGCAGCGGGGTTCCTACGAGCAGTACTTC | TRBJ2-7 | TRBV11-3 | few | TRBD2
CASRSSGAGGYTF | TGTGCCAGCAGATCTTCAGGGGCGGGCGGCTACACCTTC | TRBJ1-2 | TRBV6-4 | NA | NA